The TCR beta chain under discussion was sequenced for a study of tumor and adjacent non-tumor tissue in lung cancer. Germline CDR1 reads MNHNY; CDR2 reads SVGAGI (reference sequence). The CDR3 has 14 residues. Points on this clonotype: The junction departs from germline at one end; a sequencing error may be responsible.

RNA was extracted from bulk tissue without any cell sorting. The normal lung tissue was taken more than 3 cm from the tumor edge. A modified ARM-PCR protocol with three rounds of nested PCR amplified TCRbeta. Via MiXCR, TCRdb re-called the multiplex PCR reads, giving one row per CDR3 protein. The sample records tens of thousands of distinct CDR3 sequences, roughly three fifths being singletons. Sequenced: distant non-tumor lung tissue. The source is a woman in her thirties or forties with non-small cell lung cancer. The V call is TRBV6-6, the J call TRBJ2-5, with unresolved D. This CDR3 reads CASCYPASGETQYF. The DNA of the CDR3 is TGTGCCAGCTGTTACCCGGCCTCCGGGGAGACCCAGTACTTC.